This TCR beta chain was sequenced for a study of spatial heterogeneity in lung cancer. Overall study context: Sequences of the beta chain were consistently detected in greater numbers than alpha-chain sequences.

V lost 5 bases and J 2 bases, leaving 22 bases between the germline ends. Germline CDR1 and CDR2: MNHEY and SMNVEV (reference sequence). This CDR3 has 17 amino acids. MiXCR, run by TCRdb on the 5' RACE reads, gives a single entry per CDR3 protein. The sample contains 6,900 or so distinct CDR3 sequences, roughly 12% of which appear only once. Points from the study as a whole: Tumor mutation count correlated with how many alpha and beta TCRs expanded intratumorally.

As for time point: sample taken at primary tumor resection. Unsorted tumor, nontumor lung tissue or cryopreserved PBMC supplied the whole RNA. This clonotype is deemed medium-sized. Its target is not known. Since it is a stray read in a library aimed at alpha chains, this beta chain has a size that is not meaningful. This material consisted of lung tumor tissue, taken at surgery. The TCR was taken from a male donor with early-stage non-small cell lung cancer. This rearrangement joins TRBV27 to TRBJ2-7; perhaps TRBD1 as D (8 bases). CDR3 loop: CASSHLRGGTGAYEQYF. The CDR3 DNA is TGTGCCAGCAGTCACCTTAGGGGAGGGACAGGCGCCTACGAGCAGTACTTC.